What follows are 3 T cell receptor beta chains derived from one specimen sequenced in a study of monozygotic twins with inflammatory bowel disease. TCRdb reanalyzed the 5' RACE reads and collapses them to one entry per CDR3 protein, without DNA. The data include about 450,000 distinct CDR3 sequences; the top ten clones carry roughly 2.2%. Sequencing input: blood. Receptors originate from a human donor with ulcerative colitis or Crohn's disease, or a healthy co-twin of an affected twin (not recorded which).

The chain is built from TRBV5-8 and TRBJ2-4; TCRdb picks TRBD1, but there is no DNA to check that call. Germline CDR1 SGHTS, CDR2 YDEGEE. The CDR3 is 17 amino acids. Here the CDR3 reads CASSLRGGVLAKNIQYF.

This chain uses TRBV3-1 with TRBJ2-3; TCRdb proposes TRBD1, but this gene call is untestable without DNA. Germline V CDR1 and CDR2: LGHDT, YNNKEL (reference sequence). The CDR3 is 16 amino acids. CDR3 region: CASSQEGRGAPVAQYF.

The chain links TRBV12-3 or TRBV12-4 to TRBJ1-4; as DNA is missing, the TRBD1 call by TCRdb cannot be tested. The CDR3 runs 14 residues. CDR3 sequence reads: CASSLWAGKEKLFF.